A selection of T cell receptor beta chains follows, all from one sample in a study of T cells in Graves' hyperthyroidism and ophthalmopathy. TCRdb re-derived calls from the multiplex PCR reads in MiXCR, one entry per CDR3 protein. The sample has hundreds of thousands of distinct CDR3 sequences; 14% are singletons. The sequenced sample was blood. The receptor source for this set is a woman aged 18-35 years with Graves' hyperthyroidism. Both conserved end residues are part of each CDR3. A D gene is named only where the DNA matches it firmly. Size is stated for part of the rows, as once, few or many counts, or as a class when the clone is expanded.

>TRBJ1-1|-|TRBV24-1|many
CATSERQIPDTEAFF
TGTGCCACCAGTGAGCGACAGATACCCGACACTGAAGCTTTCTTT
>TRBJ2-1|TRBD2|TRBV18|many
CASTPLAGNEDNEQFF
TGTGCCAGCACCCCCCTAGCGGGAAACGAAGATAATGAGCAGTTCTTC
>TRBJ1-5|TRBD1|TRBV6-2/TRBV6-3|few
CASSRGTSGYQPQHF
TGTGCCAGCAGCAGGGGGACCTCCGGCTATCAGCCCCAGCATTTT
>TRBJ2-5|TRBD2|TRBV20-1|-
CSARKLREGRETQYF
TGCAGTGCTAGAAAACTCCGGGAGGGCCGGGAGACCCAGTACTTC
>TRBJ2-1|TRBD2|TRBV10-1|many
CASSKGLAGRNEQFF
TGCGCCAGCAGTAAGGGACTAGCGGGGAGAAATGAGCAGTTCTTC
>TRBJ2-3|-|TRBV4-1|-
CASSQYRRQANSGGVLTDTQYF
TGCGCCAGCAGCCAGTACCGGCGGCAGGCGAATTCGGGTGGGGTGCTCACAGATACGCAGTATTTT
>TRBJ2-1|-|TRBV7-3|many
CASSLNVLGEQFF
TGTGCCAGCAGCTTAAATGTACTTGGTGAGCAGTTCTTC
>TRBJ1-2|TRBD1|TRBV27|-
CASKTGGGGYTF
TGTGCCAGCAAAACAGGGGGCGGAGGCTACACCTTC
>TRBJ2-1|-|TRBV6-2/TRBV6-3|-
CASSYRTPPYNEQFF
TGTGCCAGCAGTTACAGGACGCCCCCCTACAATGAGCAGTTCTTC
>TRBJ1-2|-|TRBV27|many
CASSHDGRYYGYTF
TGTGCCAGCAGCCACGACGGACGCTACTATGGCTACACCTTC
>TRBJ2-4|-|TRBV28|many
CASSSPGAAKNIQYF
TGTGCCAGCAGTTCGCCGGGGGCGGCCAAAAACATTCAGTACTTC
>TRBJ2-7|-|TRBV6-2/TRBV6-3|few
CASRRDFYEQYF
TGTGCCAGCAGAAGGGACTTCTACGAGCAGTACTTC
>TRBJ2-3|-|TRBV27|once
CASSFLLASRGTDTQYF
TGTGCCAGCAGTTTCCTCCTCGCCAGCCGGGGCACAGATACGCAGTATTTT
>TRBJ2-2|TRBD1|TRBV28|-
CASSPLPTGAWTGELFF
TGTGCCAGCAGTCCCCTCCCCACAGGGGCGTGGACCGGGGAGCTGTTTTTT
>TRBJ1-5|-|TRBV20-1|many
CSAEAGDSNQPQHF
TGCAGTGCTGAGGCAGGGGATAGCAATCAGCCCCAGCATTTT
>TRBJ1-6|TRBD1|TRBV30|many
CAWSPLDRDNSPLHF
TGTGCCTGGAGTCCACTCGACAGGGATAATTCACCCCTCCACTTT
>TRBJ1-1|-|TRBV3-1|-
CASSCLQEPGAFF
TGTGCCAGCAGCTGCTTACAGGAGCCCGGGGCTTTCTTT
>TRBJ2-1|-|TRBV29-1|-
CSVELEGSSYNEQFF
TGCAGCGTTGAACTAGAGGGGAGCTCCTACAATGAGCAGTTCTTC
>TRBJ2-7|-|TRBV13|-
CASSLGESTYEQYF
TGTGCCAGCAGCTTAGGAGAGTCTACCTACGAGCAGTACTTC
>TRBJ1-2|-|TRBV4-1|-
CASSHPGSYGYTF
TGCGCCAGCAGCCACCCAGGGAGCTATGGCTACACCTTC
>TRBJ1-2|TRBD1|TRBV6-1|-
CASSGTGFIYGYTF
TGTGCCAGCTCTGGGACAGGGTTCATCTATGGCTACACCTTC
>TRBJ2-1|TRBD1|TRBV5-6|-
CASSLPRGLRYNEQFF
TGTGCCAGCAGTCTTCCGAGGGGGCTAAGGTACAATGAGCAGTTCTTC
>TRBJ2-3|TRBD2|TRBV6-1|many
CASSRLAGAGDTQYF
TGTGCCAGCAGTCGCCTAGCGGGAGCAGGGGATACGCAGTATTTT
>TRBJ2-6|-|TRBV5-5|-
CASSLTAAGANVLTF
TGCGCCAGCAGCTTGACAGCAGCAGGGGCCAACGTCCTGACTTTC
>TRBJ1-6|-|TRBV30|few
CAWTRSSPLHF
TGTGCCTGGACCAGGAGTTCACCCCTCCACTTT
>TRBJ2-1|-|TRBV7-9|few
CASSLAGLGNEQFF
TGTGCCAGCAGCTTAGCAGGTCTGGGCAATGAGCAGTTCTTC
>TRBJ1-5|TRBD1|TRBV20-1|many
CSARGDREYQPQHF
TGCAGTGCTAGAGGGGACAGGGAGTATCAGCCCCAGCATTTT
>TRBJ1-5|-|TRBV7-8|-
CASSPEGRYSNQPQHF
TGTGCCAGCAGCCCCGAGGGCAGATATAGCAATCAGCCCCAGCATTTT
>TRBJ2-7|TRBD1|TRBV29-1|few
CSVAGQGSYEQYF
TGCAGCGTTGCTGGACAGGGCAGCTACGAGCAGTACTTC
>TRBJ1-2|-|TRBV20-1|many
CSARDQAGGHYGYTF
TGCAGTGCTAGAGATCAGGCAGGAGGGCACTATGGCTACACCTTC
>TRBJ2-7|-|TRBV7-9|many
CASSLAPQRYEQYF
TGTGCCAGCAGCTTAGCACCACAGCGTTACGAGCAGTACTTC
>TRBJ2-7|-|TRBV25-1|-
CASRGVGGGTYEQYF
TGTGCCAGCCGAGGGGTTGGCGGTGGGACGTACGAGCAGTACTTC
>TRBJ1-1|-|TRBV5-6|few
CASSLRQKVFSDTEAFF
TGTGCCAGCAGCTTGCGCCAGAAGGTTTTTTCAGACACTGAAGCTTTCTTT
>TRBJ2-7|TRBD1|TRBV19|-
CASSMGSAGGYEQYF
TGTGCCAGTAGTATGGGTTCGGCAGGGGGCTACGAGCAGTACTTC
>TRBJ1-1|-|TRBV27|-
CASSFSVMGSDTEAFF
TGTGCCAGCAGTTTCTCGGTGATGGGGTCGGACACTGAAGCTTTCTTT
>TRBJ2-1|TRBD2|TRBV11-2|many
CASSLEGLAGTDEQFF
TGTGCCAGCAGCTTAGAGGGGCTAGCGGGAACGGATGAGCAGTTCTTC
>TRBJ1-1|-|TRBV3-1|many
CASSQGGGVTEAFF
TGTGCCAGCAGCCAAGGTGGGGGAGTCACTGAAGCTTTCTTT
>TRBJ2-7|TRBD2|TRBV2|many
CASSEGRGGMYEQYF
TGTGCCAGCAGTGAAGGTCGCGGGGGAATGTACGAGCAGTACTTC
>TRBJ1-2|-|TRBV12-3/TRBV12-4|many
CASSVTEIYGYTF
TGTGCCAGCAGTGTCACAGAAATCTATGGCTACACCTTC
>TRBJ1-5|-|TRBV6-1|-
CASRGRAGQPQHF
TGTGCCAGCAGAGGCCGGGCAGGTCAGCCCCAGCATTTT